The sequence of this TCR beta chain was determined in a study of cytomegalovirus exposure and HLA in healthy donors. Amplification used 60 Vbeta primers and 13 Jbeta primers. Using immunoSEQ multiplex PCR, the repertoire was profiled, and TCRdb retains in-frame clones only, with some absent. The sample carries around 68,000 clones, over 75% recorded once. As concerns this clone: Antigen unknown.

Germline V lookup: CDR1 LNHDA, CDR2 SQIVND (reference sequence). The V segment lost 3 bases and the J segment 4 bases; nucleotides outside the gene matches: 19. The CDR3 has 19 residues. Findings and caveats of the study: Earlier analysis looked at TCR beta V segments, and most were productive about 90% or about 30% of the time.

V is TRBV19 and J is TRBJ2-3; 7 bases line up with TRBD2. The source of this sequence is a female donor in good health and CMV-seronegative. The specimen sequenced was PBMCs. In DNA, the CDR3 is TGTGCCAGTAGTATCCGGCTAGGGGCGGGCGGGAGAAGGTCAGATACGCAGTATTTT. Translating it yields CASSIRLGAGGRRSDTQYF.